This TCR beta chain was captured by sequencing in a study of radiation and T cells in renal cell carcinoma. Study overall: Nephrectomy followed 15 Gy stereotactic body radiation by 4 weeks.

Time point noted: baseline pretreatment blood. The treatment is: 15 Gy SBRT to primary tumor, nephrectomy 4 weeks later. About this clone itself: Its antigen is unidentified.

This table comes from immunoSEQ multiplex PCR, and its TCRdb copy is limited to in-frame clones, with some not included. Of tens of thousands of clones detected, 65% to 85% appear once; the ten largest clones hold around 5.8%. General study results and limits: Top tumor clonotypes rose in blood 2 weeks post-radiation, then contracted. Baseline intratumoral clonotype presence is unknown without pretreatment biopsies.

CDR1 and CDR2 from the germline V gene are SGHDT and YYEEEE. The CDR3 has 16 amino acids. Trimming took off 7 bases at V and 0 bases at J, with 17 bases between the two ends. The sample here was blood, taken from a patient whose treatment included radiotherapy and nephrectomy. The chain uses TRBV5-6 and TRBJ2-4; tentatively, D is TRBD1 (6 bases). This TCR derives from a man in his 60s with renal cell carcinoma. Written as DNA, the CDR3 is TGTGCCAGCTCTTATCAGGGGCCTCTAGCCAAAAACATTCAGTACTTC. Protein sequence: CASSYQGPLAKNIQYF. The full variable domain, completed using reference TRBV5-6 and TRBJ2-4, is DAGVTQSPTHLIKTRGQQVTLRCSPKSGHDTVSWYQQALGQGPQFIFQYYEEEERQRGNFPDRFSGHQFPNYSSELNVNALLLGDSALYLCASSYQGPLAKNIQYFGAGTRLSVL.